This entry is about one T cell receptor (beta chain). Its antigen remains unidentified. This may be a read error, as it is one base from a much larger clone. The sample belongs to a study of glioma-infiltrating T cells (dated by TCRdb to 2016 to 2017). With respect to the entire study: TCR alpha- and beta-chain repertoires were sequenced from glioma tissue, non-neoplastic brain tissue and matched peripheral blood mononuclear cells. To measure divergence between tissue and blood T-cell populations, each tissue-infiltrating repertoire was compared with the peripheral blood repertoire of the same patient. The paired cohort was made up of three low-grade glioma patients, several primary glioblastoma patients and three non-glioma patients who contributed non-neoplastic brain tissue.

Overall results and qualifications from the work: The group comparisons were based on small numbers of patients: three non-neoplastic, three low-grade glioma and several glioblastoma patients. Only a very small number of CDR3 sequences turned up in both tissue and blood, a result put down to high CDR3 diversity combined with limited sampling. VJ-independent divergence between tissue and blood was below expectation in non-neoplastic patients but above expectation in all gliomas, especially low-grade gliomas.

From cysteine to phenylalanine, the CDR3 is 11 amino acids long. Only the CDR3 DNA stays, 33 bases, in frame from base 1. Looking up the germline V gene yields CDR1 SGHTA and CDR2 FQGNSA. The iRepertoire nested amplicon-rescue multiplex PCR (arm-PCR) platform was used to amplify TCR alpha and beta CDR3 regions from RNA. One-step reverse transcription and amplification used about 95-450 ng of tissue mRNA or PBMC total RNA as input. Following bead purification, Illumina adapters were added by a secondary multiplex PCR, and the libraries were gel-purified between 200 and 400 bp. Libraries carried internal 6-nucleotide barcodes used for demultiplexing. The libraries were sequenced on an Illumina MiSeq using 2x220 or 2x250 nucleotide paired-end reads. Regarding the original processing steps: FLASH 1.2.11 was used to merge paired reads, and BWA-MEM then aligned the reads to the GRCh37 human genome before TRA and TRB reads were extracted. V and J assignment used an IMGT-derived reference of cassette sequences and CDR3 motifs that included pseudogenes. Reads were translated in three frames, and productive CDR3s were defined as those with a C...FGXG motif and no stop codons. Clonotypes were defined as unique combinations of V-J cassette pair and CDR3 amino acid sequence. Hamming distance filtering was applied to reads, with thresholds set by the sequence error rate of each sample in mapped regions. Starting from the raw public reads, TCRdb applied fastp trimming at Q25, assembled clones with MiXCR and retained in-frame beta chains. One record per CDR3 amino acid sequence lists the most common genes and DNA. TCRdb, not the original authors, processed these V and J calls. The sample includes some 10,000 distinct CDR3 sequences, with 50% to 65% observed a single time. Of the sample, around 21% falls within the top ten clones.

This chain joins TRBV7-2 to TRBJ2-5; the D element might be TRBD1 or TRBD2, as each aligns at 5 bases. Sequenced: glioma tissue, nonneoplastic brain tissue, or PBMCs (not recorded which). The source is a human donor with low-grade glioma or glioblastoma, undergoing nonglioma brain surgery, or in good health (not recorded which). The CDR3 region reads CACSLKGPQYF. The nucleotides are TGTGCCTGCAGCTTAAAGGGACCCCAGTACTTC.